The 29 T cell receptor beta chains listed next were all sequenced from one sample in a study of blood T cell repertoires in COVID-19. The method was immunoSEQ multiplex PCR; TCRdb's version includes in-frame clones alone and lacks a portion of them. The repertoire has about 74,000 clones, 60% to 85% of them found once; the top ten carry around 20%. Sequenced material: peripheral blood. Receptor source: a man in his 70s with acute or convalescent COVID-19.

The chain carries TRBV9 and TRBJ2-5, with 9 bases that match TRBD1. Germline values: CDR1 SGDLS, CDR2 YYNGEE. This CDR3 has 16 amino acids. V lost 0 bases, J lost 5 bases, and 8 bases stayed unmatched. CDR3 sequence reads: CASSVASGQGGETQYF. For the CDR3, the DNA is TGTGCCAGCAGCGTAGCCTCGGGACAGGGAGGGGAGACCCAGTACTTC.

A single count supports this clone. V usage is TRBV28 and J usage is TRBJ1-2; the match to TRBD1 covers 10 bases. Germline CDR1 MDHEN, CDR2 SYDVKM. CDR3 length: 15 amino acids. V was clipped by 5 bases and J by 6 bases; unmatched bases: 9. Here the CDR3 DNA reads TGTGCCAGCAGTCCCGCCGGGACAGGGGATAATGGCTACACCTTC. Protein: CASSPAGTGDNGYTF.

The genes are TRBV19 and TRBJ2-3; 10 bases agree with TRBD1. The germline V gene encodes CDR1 LNHDA and CDR2 SQIVND (reference sequence). CDR3 size: 14 residues. Trimming removed 11 bases from V and 3 bases from J; junction bases left unmatched: 8. The CDR3 sequence: CASRRDRGTDTQYF. The CDR3 region has the DNA TGTGCCTCCCGGAGGGACAGGGGAACAGATACGCAGTATTTT.

This clone was seen a handful of times. V usage is TRBV27 and J usage is TRBJ2-7; D might be TRBD2 (6 bases). The V gene's germline CDR1 is MNHEY and CDR2 SMNVEV (reference sequence). The CDR3 loop spans 14 amino acids. Trimming stripped 3 bases from V and 4 bases from J, with 13 bases between. CDR3 region: CASSLASAAYEQYF. DNA of the CDR3: TGTGCCAGCAGTTTGGCTAGCGCCGCGTACGAGCAGTACTTC.

The gene calls are TRBV5-1 and TRBJ1-5; no clear D gene. The CDR3 is 13 residues long. Trimming took 5 bases from V and 8 from J, leaving 14 bases between them. CDR1 and CDR2 (germline): SGHRS, YFSETQ. CDR3 amino acids: CASRRDGMEPQHF. The CDR3 DNA is TGCGCCAGCAGGCGGGATGGGATGGAGCCCCAGCATTTT.

This clone was counted only a few times. This chain connects TRBV7-9 to TRBJ1-2; the D gene is possibly TRBD1 (5 bases). V lost 5 bases, J lost 1 base, and 11 bases lay in between. CDR3 length: 14 residues. Looked up from germline, CDR1 is SEHNR and CDR2 is FQNEAQ (reference sequence). DNA for the CDR3: TGTGCCAGCAGCGCCCGACAGAGTAACTATGGCTACACCTTC. As protein: CASSARQSNYGYTF.

The chain is built from TRBV21-1 and TRBJ1-3. TRBV21-1 is described as a pseudogene. This CDR3 spans 17 amino acids. CDR3 amino acids: CASSPPGRGRGGNTIYF. CDR3 coding DNA: TGTGCCAGCAGCCCACCCGGTAGGGGGAGGGGAGGAAACACCATATATTTT.

This chain links TRBV24-1 with TRBJ2-1; 9 nucleotides match TRBD2. Germline V CDR1 and CDR2: KGHDR, SFDVKD. V lost 5 bases and J lost 7; bases outside the gene matches: 5. This CDR3 has 14 amino acids. The CDR3 DNA is TGTGCCACCAGTGGTAGCGGGAGCCGGAATGAGCAGTTCTTC. As protein: CATSGSGSRNEQFF.

The chain uses TRBV27 and TRBJ2-7; possibly TRBD2 for D (6 bases). Germline values: CDR1 MNHEY, CDR2 SMNVEV (reference sequence). This CDR3 has 15 residues. The V gene lost 4 bases and the J gene lost 0 bases, with 13 bases spanning the gap. CDR3 protein: CASSSSSAFSYEQYF. In DNA form, the CDR3 reads TGTGCCAGCAGTTCATCTAGCGCCTTCTCCTACGAGCAGTACTTC.

This clone turned up a few times. The chain carries TRBV9 and TRBJ2-1, with 9 positions matching TRBD2. Germline-derived CDR1 and CDR2 are SGDLS and YYNGEE. The CDR3 is made up of 15 amino acids. Trimming at V came to 3 bases and at J to 6 bases, leaving 7 bases not matched to a gene. CDR3 coding DNA: TGTGCCAGCAGCGCATTAGCGGGAGCCGGCAATGAGCAGTTCTTC. Protein sequence: CASSALAGAGNEQFF. Combining the CDR3 with reference TRBV9 and TRBJ2-1 gives the whole variable domain DSGVTQTPKHLITATGQRVTLRCSPRSGDLSVYWYQQSLDQGLQFLIQYYNGEERAKGNILERFSAQQFPDLHSELNLSSLELGDSALYFCASSALAGAGNEQFFGPGTRLTVL.

The chain is built from TRBV28 and TRBJ2-7, with 9 bases lining up with TRBD1. The CDR3 is made up of 15 amino acids. Trimming cost V 3 bases and J 2 bases; bases outside gene matches: 5. Germline lookup yields CDR1 MDHEN and CDR2 SYDVKM. The CDR3 DNA follows: TGTGCCAGCAGTTTCAAACAGGGGGCGGCCTACGAGCAGTACTTC. Its translation: CASSFKQGAAYEQYF.

The J gene is TRBJ1-5, the V gene TRBV11-2; 7 bases agree with TRBD1. The V gene end was trimmed by 5 bases and the J gene end by 4 bases; junction bases not matched to a gene: 11. CDR1 is SGHAT and CDR2 is FQNNGV in the germline V gene. This CDR3 has 16 amino acids. The CDR3 DNA sequence: TGTGCCAGCAGCCCATTTTTAGGGACAGTTAATCAGCCCCAGCATTTT. Translation: CASSPFLGTVNQPQHF.

This clone is a singleton in its sample. The V call is TRBV6-5, the J call TRBJ1-2, with unresolved D. The CDR3 runs 14 residues. Per the germline V gene, CDR1 is MNHEY and CDR2 is SVGAGI. V lost 2 bases, J lost 6 bases, and 13 bases lay in between. Here the CDR3 reads CASSYVAGIDGYTF. CDR3 DNA sequence: TGTGCCAGCAGTTACGTTGCGGGAATCGATGGCTACACCTTC.

The V and J genes are TRBV5-5 and TRBJ2-3; 9 bases are shared with TRBD2. The CDR3 is 15 amino acids. V shed 4 bases and J 6 bases; nucleotides not matched to a gene: 9. The germline V gene encodes CDR1 SGHKS and CDR2 YYEKEE (reference sequence). In DNA form, the CDR3 reads TGTGCCAGCAGCCCGGCAAGCGGGAGGTTGGATACGCAGTATTTT. This encodes CASSPASGRLDTQYF.

The chain uses TRBV15 and TRBJ1-2; 10 positions agree with TRBD1. The CDR3 is made up of 15 amino acids. Per the germline V gene, CDR1 is LNHNV and CDR2 is YYDKDF (reference sequence). The junction had 5 bases not matched to a gene; V was cut back by 4 bases and J by 3 bases. DNA of the CDR3: TGTGCCACCAGCACTAGGGGGACAGGGGACTATGGCTACACCTTC. This gives the protein CATSTRGTGDYGYTF.

V and J are TRBV24-1 and TRBJ2-5; D unclear. Per the germline V gene, CDR1 is KGHDR and CDR2 is SFDVKD. The CDR3 extends over 15 amino acids. V lost 3 bases and J 1 base, leaving 11 bases between the germline ends. The CDR3 sequence is CATSDPQDLQETQYF. As DNA, the CDR3 is TGTGCCACCAGTGATCCTCAGGATCTCCAAGAGACCCAGTACTTC.

The chain is built from TRBV24-1 and TRBJ2-7; D is possibly TRBD2 (6 bases). This CDR3 contains 15 residues. Germline V gives CDR1 KGHDR, CDR2 SFDVKD. Trimming left V 1 base short and J 3 bases short, with 12 bases between. DNA for the CDR3: TGTGCCACCAGTGATTTAACCGGGGGAGGCTACGAGCAGTACTTC. Translation gives CATSDLTGGGYEQYF.

This chain uses TRBV7-9 with TRBJ2-3, with D uncertain. Germline V gives CDR1 SEHNR, CDR2 FQNEAQ (reference sequence). The CDR3 consists of 13 residues. V was shortened by 2 bases and J by 4 bases, with 7 bases between the two germline ends. CDR3 coding DNA: TGTGCCAGCAGCTTACGCGCGGCAGATACGCAGTATTTT. Residues: CASSLRAADTQYF.

This chain connects TRBV19 to TRBJ2-7, with 12 positions matching TRBD2. The CDR3 consists of 14 residues. In germline, CDR1 is LNHDA, CDR2 SQIVND (reference sequence). Unmatched junction bases numbered 2, after V lost 5 bases and J lost 3 bases. The CDR3 protein is CASSWTSGDYEQYF. CDR3 coding DNA: TGTGCCAGTAGTTGGACTAGCGGGGACTACGAGCAGTACTTC.

This sequence joins TRBV7-8 and TRBJ1-3; D uncertain. The CDR3 totals 15 residues. In germline, CDR1 is SGHVS, CDR2 FQNEAQ. V was shortened by 1 base and J by 4 bases, with 11 bases between the two germline ends. The CDR3 DNA reads as TGTGCCAGCAGCTTAGTAGTCAGGTCCGGAAACACCATATATTTT. Protein sequence: CASSLVVRSGNTIYF.

The chain joins TRBV14 to TRBJ1-3; 7 positions match TRBD1. This CDR3 region has 13 residues. The V and J ends lost 5 bases and 2 bases, in that order; junction bases with no gene match: 0. CDR1 and CDR2 from the germline V gene are SGHDN and FVKESK. The CDR3 coding sequence is TGTGCCAGCAGCAGGGGGCCTGGAAACACCATATATTTT. Translation: CASSRGPGNTIYF.

The CDR3 region is CSVETAPYNEQFF. The CDR3 bases are TGCAGCGTTGAAACAGCCCCTTACAATGAGCAGTTCTTC. The chain recombines TRBV29-1 with TRBJ2-1; D is undetermined. Germline-derived CDR1 and CDR2 are SQVTM and ANQGSEA. V lost 2 bases and J lost 4, with 9 bases in between. The CDR3 consists of 13 residues.

This sequence joins TRBV7-9 and TRBJ1-4; D might be TRBD1 (5 bases). The CDR3 covers 15 residues. CDR1 and CDR2 from the germline V gene are SEHNR and FQNEAQ (reference sequence). Between the trimmed V and J ends, which lost 4 bases and 8 bases, there was a span of 17 bases. The CDR3 bases are TGTGCCAGCAGCTCAGAACGAGGGAGGGACGAAAAACTGTTTTTT. This codes for CASSSERGRDEKLFF. Based on the CDR3 plus reference TRBV7-9 and TRBJ1-4, the full variable domain is DTGVSQNPRHKITKRGQNVTFRCDPISEHNRLYWYRQTLGQGPEFLTYFQNEAQLEKSRLLSDRFSAERPKGSFSTLEIQRTEQGDSAMYLCASSSERGRDEKLFFGSGTQLSVL.

This clone was seen just once. The chain uses TRBV4-3 and TRBJ1-4, with D unresolved. This CDR3 spans 13 amino acids. Germline assignment: CDR1 LGHNA and CDR2 YSLEER. Trimming removed 5 bases from V and 4 bases from J, with 8 bases in between. DNA for the CDR3: TGCGCCAGCAGCGACAATGTTAATGAAAAACTGTTTTTT. It specifies CASSDNVNEKLFF.

The chain recombines TRBV29-1 with TRBJ1-1; TRBD1 matches 9 bases. This CDR3 contains 12 residues. V dropped 6 bases and J dropped 8; count of bases not matched to a gene: 7. CDR1 is SQVTM and CDR2 is ANQGSEA in the germline V gene. The CDR3 nucleotides read TGCAGCGTCATTACAGGGGGCATGGAAGCTTTCTTT. Translating it yields CSVITGGMEAFF.

The chain recombines TRBV18 with TRBJ2-1; 7 bases map to TRBD2. The CDR3 length is 15 residues. CDR1 and CDR2 (germline): KGHSH, LQKENI. Germline trimming cut 2 bases from V and 8 bases from J; bases unmatched to any gene: 9. CDR3 coding DNA: TGTGCCAGCTCACCAAGCCTAGCGGTTAGGGATGAGCAGTTCTTC. This sequence encodes CASSPSLAVRDEQFF.

The rearrangement links TRBV4-1 to TRBJ2-7; 8 nucleotides align to TRBD2. This CDR3 comprises 16 residues. CDR1 MGHRA and CDR2 YSYEKL come from the germline V gene. V was clipped by 0 bases and J by 6 bases; unmatched bases: 10. Here the CDR3 DNA reads TGCGCCAGCAGCCAAGATGCGGGGGGCGCAGGTCGCGAGCAGTACTTC. Translating it yields CASSQDAGGAGREQYF.

The chain is built from TRBV7-9 and TRBJ1-2, with a tentative D call TRBD1 (5 bases). The germline gives CDR1 SEHNR, CDR2 FQNEAQ (reference sequence). The CDR3 loop spans 16 amino acids. The V gene lost 5 bases and the J gene lost 0 bases, with 16 bases spanning the gap. The CDR3 reads CASSPGRQPTNYGYTF. The CDR3 nucleotides are TGTGCCAGCAGCCCAGGGCGGCAACCGACTAACTATGGCTACACCTTC.

CDR3 amino acids: CAGGLAGTDTQYF. The CDR3 nucleotides read TGTGCCGGCGGACTAGCGGGCACAGATACGCAGTATTTT. The chain links TRBV2 to TRBJ2-3; TRBD2 matches 10 bases. CDR3 length: 13 amino acids. In germline, CDR1 is SNHLY, CDR2 FYNNEI. Germline trimming cut 11 bases from V and 1 base from J; bases unmatched to any gene: 3. The full variable domain, rest sourced from reference TRBV2 and TRBJ2-3, is EPEVTQTPSHQVTQMGQEVILRCVPISNHLYFYWYRQILGQKVEFLVSFYNNEISEKSEIFDDQFSVERPDGSNFTLKIRSTKLEDSAMYFCAGGLAGTDTQYFGPGTRLTVL.